A single sample is the source of the 25 T cell receptor beta chains below, sequenced in a study of blood T cell repertoires in COVID-19. The table came from immunoSEQ multiplex PCR; TCRdb's copy has only in-frame clones and leaves some out. The sample yields some 76,000 clones, approximately 85% seen once. Sequenced sample: peripheral blood. These TCRs come from a human donor in a cohort sampled during active COVID-19.

The CDR3 region is CASGTGAPDEQFF. Here the CDR3 DNA reads TGTGCTAGTGGCACAGGGGCCCCCGATGAGCAGTTCTTC. This chain uses TRBV12-5 with TRBJ2-1; 7 bases align to TRBD1. V lost 6 bases to trimming and J lost 8 bases; unmatched junction nucleotides: 7. The CDR3 extends over 13 amino acids. Germline V gene lookup returns CDR1 LGHNT and CDR2 FRNRAP.

The chain employs TRBV6-5 and TRBJ1-5; possibly TRBD1 for D (5 bases). The V and J ends lost 4 bases and 2 bases respectively, with 9 bases between them. Germline CDR1 is MNHEY and CDR2 is SVGAGI. The CDR3 has 14 amino acids. This chain's CDR3 is CASSLTGGNQPQHF. CDR3 DNA: TGTGCCAGCAGTTTAACGGGGGGCAATCAGCCCCAGCATTTT.

The CDR3 bases are TGTGCCAGCAGGTCCCTGGGGCGGGGGCCCCAAGAGACCCAGTACTTC. Its protein is CASRSLGRGPQETQYF. The genes are TRBV5-4 and TRBJ2-5; D is possibly TRBD2 (7 bases). The CDR3 length is 16 residues. The V end lost 5 bases, the J end lost 1 base, and 18 bases lay between the germline ends. Per germline, CDR1 SGHNT and CDR2 YYREEE (reference sequence).

The rearrangement links TRBV29-1 to TRBJ2-3, with 12 bases aligning to TRBD2. J gave up 4 bases and V 2 bases, and 4 bases lay outside the gene matches. The CDR3 is 15 amino acids. CDR1 SQVTM and CDR2 ANQGSEA come from the germline V gene. The CDR3 loop reads CSVERASGGADTQYF. The CDR3 coding sequence is TGCAGCGTTGAAAGGGCTAGCGGGGGGGCAGATACGCAGTATTTT.

The chain is built from TRBV11-2 and TRBJ2-7; unclear D gene. The CDR3 extends over 16 amino acids. Germline V gene sequence: CDR1 SGHAT, CDR2 FQNNGV. Trimming pared 5 bases from V and 2 bases from J, leaving 19 bases between. CDR3 sequence reads: CASSPRGASATYEQYF. The CDR3 nucleotides read TGTGCCAGCAGCCCACGAGGAGCATCCGCCACCTACGAGCAGTACTTC.

This rearrangement joins TRBV10-3 to TRBJ1-1; 9 bases agree with TRBD1. Germline assignment: CDR1 ENHRY and CDR2 SYGVKD. This CDR3 spans 14 amino acids. V trimming: 8 bases; J trimming: 1 base; junction bases outside the gene matches: 5. The CDR3 nucleotides read TGTGCCATCCTGGAGGGACAGGGGAACACTGAAGCTTTCTTT. It specifies CAILEGQGNTEAFF.

V and J are TRBV10-1 and TRBJ1-1; possible D gene TRBD1, 6 bases. Trimming shortened V by 5 bases and J by 0 bases, and 10 bases separated the two germline ends. Germline assignment: CDR1 WNHNN and CDR2 SYGVQD (reference sequence). The CDR3 length is 14 residues. The CDR3 DNA follows: TGCGCCAGCAGTCGCACAGGGTTGAACACTGAAGCTTTCTTT. Residues: CASSRTGLNTEAFF.

The chain combines TRBV11-2 with TRBJ2-7; TRBD1 might be the D (5 bases). This CDR3 comprises 13 residues. The germline V and J ends were trimmed by 5 bases and 3 bases, with 11 bases remaining between them. Per germline, CDR1 SGHAT and CDR2 FQNNGV. The CDR3 loop reads CASSPRQYYEQYF. CDR3 DNA: TGTGCCAGCAGCCCCCGACAGTACTACGAGCAGTACTTC.

This clone was seen more than once but under ten times. V and J are TRBV5-6 and TRBJ1-2; D gene unclear. Between the trimmed V and J ends, which lost 1 base and 6 bases, there was a span of 7 bases. The CDR3 is 12 residues long. Looked up from germline, CDR1 is SGHDT and CDR2 is YYEEEE. The CDR3 nucleotides read TGTGCCAGCAGCTTGCAGGTTGATGGCTACACCTTC. The encoded protein is CASSLQVDGYTF.

The chain couples TRBV6-5 to TRBJ1-1, with D maybe TRBD1 (5 bases). Germline CDR1 reads MNHEY; CDR2 reads SVGAGI. Trimming cost V 9 bases and J 1 base, with 15 bases left between them. This CDR3 has 14 residues. The CDR3 region has the DNA TGTGCCAGTCCGGGGGGACTCAGGAACACTGAAGCTTTCTTT. It yields the protein CASPGGLRNTEAFF.

The chain joins TRBV12-5 to TRBJ1-3, with D maybe TRBD1 (5 bases). The CDR3 has 16 amino acids. Per germline, CDR1 LGHNT and CDR2 FRNRAP. V was pared by 0 bases and J by 0 bases, with 9 bases between. The CDR3 loop is CASGLVVGDSGNTIYF. The CDR3 DNA reads as TGTGCTAGTGGTTTGGTAGTAGGGGACTCTGGAAACACCATATATTTT.

The chain links TRBV2 to TRBJ1-5; perhaps TRBD1 as D (6 bases). CDR1 is SNHLY, CDR2 FYNNEI, per germline. Trimming cost V 6 bases and J 4 bases, with 10 bases left between them. The CDR3 runs to 13 residues. CDR3 DNA: TGTGCCAGCAGCTCACAGGGTAATCAGCCCCAGCATTTT. Translated, it gives CASSSQGNQPQHF. Variable domain in full (rest from reference TRBV2 and TRBJ1-5): EPEVTQTPSHQVTQMGQEVILRCVPISNHLYFYWYRQILGQKVEFLVSFYNNEISEKSEIFDDQFSVERPDGSNFTLKIRSTKLEDSAMYFCASSSQGNQPQHFGDGTRLSIL.

The chain uses TRBV5-5 and TRBJ2-6; the match to TRBD1 covers 8 bases. In germline, CDR1 is SGHKS, CDR2 YYEKEE (reference sequence). The J segment lost 2 bases and the V segment lost 4 bases, leaving 5 bases of the junction unmatched. The CDR3 totals 16 residues. The CDR3 bases are TGTGCCAGCAGCGAAGACAGGGGTCCTGGGGCCAACGTCCTGACTTTC. Protein product: CASSEDRGPGANVLTF.

The V gene is TRBV18, the J gene TRBJ2-5; 7 positions agree with TRBD1. The ends lost 3 bases at V and 0 bases at J; junction bases unmatched: 1. Germline V gives CDR1 KGHSH, CDR2 LQKENI. CDR3 length equals 14 residues. The CDR3 here is CASSPGQYQETQYF. The CDR3 nucleotides are TGTGCCAGCTCACCGGGACAGTACCAAGAGACCCAGTACTTC.

This clone occurred a few times. This chain uses TRBV7-2 with TRBJ2-3; D possibly corresponds to TRBD2 (5 bases). Trimming took 0 bases from V and 2 from J, leaving 12 bases between them. This CDR3 spans 16 amino acids. The germline gives CDR1 SGHTA, CDR2 FQGNSA. For the CDR3, the DNA is TGTGCCAGCAGCTTAGCCGGGGAAGCTGTCACAGATACGCAGTATTTT. It yields the protein CASSLAGEAVTDTQYF. The whole variable domain, remainder taken from reference TRBV7-2 and TRBJ2-3, is GAGVSQSPSNKVTEKGKDVELRCDPISGHTALYWYRQSLGQGLEFLIYFQGNSAPDKSGLPSDRFSAERTGGSVSTLTIQRTQQEDSAVYLCASSLAGEAVTDTQYFGPGTRLTVL.

This chain joins TRBV5-1 and TRBJ1-2; weak D call: TRBD1 (6 bases). CDR3 size: 14 residues. Per germline, CDR1 SGHRS and CDR2 YFSETQ. Trimming shortened V by 4 bases and J by 4 bases, and 14 bases separated the two germline ends. This chain's CDR3 is CASSLTGGGYGYTF. Written as DNA, the CDR3 is TGCGCCAGCAGCCTGACAGGAGGTGGCTATGGCTACACCTTC.

This chain links TRBV7-9 with TRBJ2-4, with TRBD1 matching 10 bases. The V segment lost 1 base and the J segment 8 bases; nucleotides outside the gene matches: 2. The V gene's germline CDR1 is SEHNR and CDR2 FQNEAQ (reference sequence). This CDR3 region has 14 residues. CDR3 protein: CASSLGQGADIQYF. The CDR3 DNA is TGTGCCAGCAGCTTAGGACAGGGGGCTGACATTCAGTACTTC.

This clone was detected a few times. V and J are TRBV30 and TRBJ1-6; D unclear. Germline V CDR1 and CDR2: GTSNPN, SVGIG (reference sequence). V was clipped by 7 bases and J by 0 bases, with 13 bases between them. The length of the CDR3 is 15 residues. CDR3: CASKGGSSYNSPLHF. The CDR3, as DNA: TGTGCCTCGAAGGGCGGGAGCTCCTATAATTCACCCCTCCACTTT. The variable domain in full, with the rest retrieved from reference TRBV30 and TRBJ1-6, is SQTIHQWPATLVQPVGSPLSLECTVEGTSNPNLYWYRQAAGRGLQLLFYSVGIGQISSEVPQNLSASRPQDRQFILSSKKLLLSDSGFYLCASKGGSSYNSPLHFGNGTRLTVT.

This clone was seen a few times. J is TRBJ1-6 and V is TRBV5-4; D may be TRBD1 (6 bases). CDR1 and CDR2 from the germline V gene are SGHNT and YYREEE (reference sequence). The CDR3 runs 15 residues. V lost 3 bases, J lost 6 bases, and 13 bases lay in between. The CDR3 DNA reads TGTGCCAGCAGCTCTGGGGGGGACATTAATTCACCCCTCCACTTT. Translation gives CASSSGGDINSPLHF. Full variable domain (rest looked up from reference TRBV5-4 and TRBJ1-6): ETGVTQSPTHLIKTRGQQVTLRCSSQSGHNTVSWYQQALGQGPQFIFQYYREEENGRGNFPPRFSGLQFPNYSSELNVNALELDDSALYLCASSSGGDINSPLHFGNGTRLTVT.

V and J are TRBV5-1 and TRBJ2-4; the match to TRBD1 covers 10 bases. This CDR3 contains 14 residues. In germline, CDR1 is SGHRS, CDR2 YFSETQ. V shed 4 bases and J 9 bases; nucleotides not matched to a gene: 7. CDR3 in amino acids: CASSGGTGDGIQYF. In DNA form, the CDR3 reads TGCGCCAGCAGCGGCGGGACAGGGGATGGCATTCAGTACTTC.

The chain combines TRBV9 with TRBJ2-5; D might be TRBD2 (5 bases). CDR3 size: 13 residues. Germline V gene lookup returns CDR1 SGDLS and CDR2 YYNGEE. V was pared by 4 bases and J by 7 bases, with 14 bases between. The CDR3 reads CASSTQHRGTQYF. CDR3 nucleotide sequence: TGTGCCAGCAGCACGCAGCACCGGGGGACCCAGTACTTC.

The rearrangement joins TRBV6-5 to TRBJ1-4; unclear D gene. V was cut by 6 bases and J by 0 bases, with 11 bases left in between. Germline CDR1 is MNHEY and CDR2 is SVGAGI. The CDR3 totals 15 residues. The CDR3 DNA is TGTGCCAGCAGATCCCAGTATTCAACTAATGAAAAACTGTTTTTT. This gives the protein CASRSQYSTNEKLFF.

The CDR3 sequence: CASSSPRLINTGELFF. The CDR3, as DNA: TGTGCCAGCAGCTCACCCAGACTTATCAACACCGGGGAGCTGTTTTTT. V is TRBV7-9 and J is TRBJ2-2; D gene unclear. The CDR3 sequence is 16 residues long. The V gene lost 4 bases and the J gene lost 2 bases, with 14 bases spanning the gap. Per the germline V gene, CDR1 is SEHNR and CDR2 is FQNEAQ (reference sequence).

The chain recombines TRBV5-6 with TRBJ1-5; TRBD1 might be the D (5 bases). The CDR3 consists of 14 residues. The V end was cut by 2 bases, the J end by 6 bases, with 12 bases between. Looked up from germline, CDR1 is SGHDT and CDR2 is YYEEEE. The CDR3, as DNA: TGTGCCAGCAGCTTCCAGGCGGGGGTTCAGCCCCAGCATTTT. Residues: CASSFQAGVQPQHF.

The chain is built from TRBV9 and TRBJ2-7; the match to TRBD1 covers 10 bases. V gave up 2 bases and J gave up 5 bases; unmatched junction bases: 7. CDR1 is SGDLS and CDR2 is YYNGEE in the germline V gene. CDR3 size: 15 residues. In DNA, the CDR3 is TGTGCCAGCAGCGTGAGGGGACAGGGGAGCAACGAGCAGTACTTC. It yields the protein CASSVRGQGSNEQYF. The entire variable domain, with the rest obtained from reference TRBV9 and TRBJ2-7, is as follows: DSGVTQTPKHLITATGQRVTLRCSPRSGDLSVYWYQQSLDQGLQFLIQYYNGEERAKGNILERFSAQQFPDLHSELNLSSLELGDSALYFCASSVRGQGSNEQYFGPGTRLTVT.